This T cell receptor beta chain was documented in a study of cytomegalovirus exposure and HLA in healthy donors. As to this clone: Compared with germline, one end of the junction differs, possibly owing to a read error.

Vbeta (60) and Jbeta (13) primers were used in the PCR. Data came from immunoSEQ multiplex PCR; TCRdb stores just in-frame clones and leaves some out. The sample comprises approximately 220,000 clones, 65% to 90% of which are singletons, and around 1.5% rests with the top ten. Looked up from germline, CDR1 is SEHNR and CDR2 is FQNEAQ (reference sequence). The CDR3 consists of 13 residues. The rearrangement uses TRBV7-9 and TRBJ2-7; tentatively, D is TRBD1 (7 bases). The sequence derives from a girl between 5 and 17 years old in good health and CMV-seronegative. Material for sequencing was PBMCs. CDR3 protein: CASSLAGRQGWDF. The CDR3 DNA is TGTGCCAGCAGCTTAGCCGGGAGACAGGGATGGGACTTC. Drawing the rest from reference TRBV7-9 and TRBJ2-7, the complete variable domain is DTGVSQNPRHKITKRGQNVTFRCDPISEHNRLYWYRQTLGQGPEFLTYFQNEAQLEKSRLLSDRFSAERPKGSFSTLEIQRTEQGDSAMYLCASSLAGRQGWDFGPGTRLTVT.